This T cell receptor beta chain emerged from a study of tumor and adjacent non-tumor tissue in lung cancer (dated by TCRdb to 2017 to 2018). Study-wide context: The cohort included around eleven adenocarcinoma, a couple of squamous cell carcinoma and 1 small cell lung cancer patients. Among the 15 or so patients, ages ranged from roughly 31 to 85 years, approximately 10 were men and 5 were women, and disease was TNM stage I to III. Sequencing generated a total of some 130 million productive TCRbeta reads, averaging about 4.2 million reads per sample. Bulk TCRbeta repertoires were compared between lung tumor tissue and matched distant non-tumor lung tissue obtained from about 16 lung cancer patients. For each patient, one tumor sample and one normal lung sample were taken, giving under 35 paired specimens that underwent TCRbeta CDR3 sequencing.

What the research found in general, with its limitations: TCR diversity was significantly higher in younger patients, and higher tumor TCR diversity was associated with shorter overall and disease-free survival. The top 100 clones made up a significantly larger cumulative share of the repertoire in normal lung than in tumor tissue. Tumor tissue showed significantly greater TCR diversity (inverse Simpson) than normal lung tissue (431.37 vs 166.20, P = 0.0075, Mann-Whitney U test). The cohort had only about 15 patients, and the authors noted that larger samples and more detailed clinical data are needed. Neither the sequencing platform nor unique molecular identifiers are named or mentioned anywhere in the methods. Because peripheral blood was not sequenced, blood TCRbeta repertoires in the lung cancer patients of the study were not examined.

The library was prepared using multiplex PCR. For sequencing, an Illumina HiSeq 2500 was employed. TCRbeta libraries were constructed through three rounds of nested PCR with primers (Table S4) according to protocols modified from ARM-PCR. Before sequencing, PCR products in the 200-500 bp range were cut out of the gel and cleaned up using the QIAquick gel extraction kit. As for the original processing: Trimmomatic was used to clean the reads, FLASH merged the cleaned reads into complete CDR3 sequences, and MiTCR assigned the sequences to V(D)J germline segments. Clonal diversity was computed as the inverse Simpson's index with VDJtools. In-frame sequences without a premature stop codon were defined as productive reads. Using fastp trimming at Q25 and MiXCR clonotype assembly, TCRdb reanalyzed the public sequencing data and kept in-frame beta chains. One record per CDR3 amino acid sequence lists the most common genes and DNA. For this entry, the V and J calls and clone size follow TCRdb and not the study's own pipeline. The sample yields fewer than 120,000 distinct CDR3 sequences; 84% were counted once. 22% of the sample rests with the top ten.

The germline V gene yields SGHRS for CDR1 and YFSETQ for CDR2. Measured from the cysteine to the phenylalanine, the CDR3 is 13 residues long. This entry keeps only the CDR3 DNA: 39 bases, framed from base 1. At the junction V is shortened by 2 bases and J by 3 bases, with 8 bases in between. Details on this clonotype: No antigen is known for it. No much larger clonotype is one base removed from it; base qualities were not supplied.

RNA was extracted from bulk unsorted tissue and checked for quality with a NanoDrop ND-1000 and an Agilent 2100. The donors were newly diagnosed lung cancer patients admitted for thoracic surgery in China from August to November 2014 who had not received prior chemotherapy. Patients with previous radiotherapy or chemotherapy, or with another concurrent cancer, were excluded from the study. Surgical tissue pieces of roughly 1-2.2 cm3 were preserved in RNAlater solution and stored at -80 °C until use. This clonotype originated in a man aged 70 or older with non-small cell lung cancer. In this chain, TRBV5-1 is recombined with TRBJ2-5, with the D gene call left open. Sequencing was performed on lung tumor tissue. The DNA sequence is given as TGCGCCAGCAGCTTCGAGAGGAAAGAGACCCAGTACTTC. This codes for CASSFERKETQYF.